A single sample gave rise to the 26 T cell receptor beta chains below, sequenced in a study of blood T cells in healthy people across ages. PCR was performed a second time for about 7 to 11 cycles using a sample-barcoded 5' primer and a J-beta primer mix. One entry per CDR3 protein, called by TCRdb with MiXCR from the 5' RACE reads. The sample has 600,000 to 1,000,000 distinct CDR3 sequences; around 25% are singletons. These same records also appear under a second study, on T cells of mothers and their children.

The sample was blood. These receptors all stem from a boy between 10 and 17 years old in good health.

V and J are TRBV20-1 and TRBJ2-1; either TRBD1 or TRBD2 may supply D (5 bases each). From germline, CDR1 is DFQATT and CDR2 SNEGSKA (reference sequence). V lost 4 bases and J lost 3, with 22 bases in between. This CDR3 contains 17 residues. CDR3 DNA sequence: TGCAGTGCTAATCCCCTTAATCAGTTTGGGGGCTACAATGAGCAGTTCTTC. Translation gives CSANPLNQFGGYNEQFF.

DNA of the CDR3: TGTGCCTGGAGTGGGGCCAGCTCCTATAATTCACCCCTCCACTTT. Protein: CAWSGASSYNSPLHF. J is TRBJ1-6 and V is TRBV30; D is uncertain. Deletions cut 1 base from V and 0 bases from J, with 7 bases between. This CDR3 has 15 amino acids. From germline, CDR1 is GTSNPN and CDR2 SVGIG (reference sequence).

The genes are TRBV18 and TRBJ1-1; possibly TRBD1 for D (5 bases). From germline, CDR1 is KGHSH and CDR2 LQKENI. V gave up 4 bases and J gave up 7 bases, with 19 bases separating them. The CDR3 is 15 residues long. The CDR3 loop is CASSQRGAVRDEAFF. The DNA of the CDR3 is TGTGCCAGCTCACAAAGGGGCGCCGTCAGAGATGAAGCTTTCTTT.

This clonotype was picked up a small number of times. The CDR3 spells CSASRLAGDQETQYF. For the CDR3, the DNA is TGCAGTGCTAGTCGACTAGCGGGAGACCAAGAGACCCAGTACTTC. V gene TRBV20-1 combines with J gene TRBJ2-5, with 12 bases aligning to TRBD2. The germline CDR1 and CDR2 sequences are DFQATT and SNEGSKA (reference sequence). The CDR3 is 15 residues long. V shed 3 bases and J 0 bases; nucleotides not matched to a gene: 2.

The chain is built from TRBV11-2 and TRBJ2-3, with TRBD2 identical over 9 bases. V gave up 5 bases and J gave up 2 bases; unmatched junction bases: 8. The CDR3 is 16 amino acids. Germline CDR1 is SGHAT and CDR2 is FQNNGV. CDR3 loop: CASSPRLADPTDTQYF. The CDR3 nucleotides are TGTGCCAGCAGCCCAAGACTAGCGGACCCCACAGATACGCAGTATTTT.

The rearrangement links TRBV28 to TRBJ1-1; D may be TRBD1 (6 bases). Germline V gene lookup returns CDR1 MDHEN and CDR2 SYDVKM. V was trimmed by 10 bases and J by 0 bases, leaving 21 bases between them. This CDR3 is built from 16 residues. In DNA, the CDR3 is TGTGCCACCAGGGGCCTTCGTCAGGGGATGAACACTGAAGCTTTCTTT. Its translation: CATRGLRQGMNTEAFF.

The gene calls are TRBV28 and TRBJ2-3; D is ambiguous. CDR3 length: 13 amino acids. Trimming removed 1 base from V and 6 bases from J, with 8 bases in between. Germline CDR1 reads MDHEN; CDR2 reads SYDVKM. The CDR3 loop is CASSLLAADTQYF. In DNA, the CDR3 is TGTGCCAGCAGTTTATTGGCGGCCGATACGCAGTATTTT.

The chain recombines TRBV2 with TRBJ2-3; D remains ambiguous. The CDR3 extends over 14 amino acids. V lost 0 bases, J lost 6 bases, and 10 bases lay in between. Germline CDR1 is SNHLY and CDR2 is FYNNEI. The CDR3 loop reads CASSEATWADTQYF. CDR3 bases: TGTGCCAGCAGTGAAGCGACGTGGGCGGATACGCAGTATTTT.

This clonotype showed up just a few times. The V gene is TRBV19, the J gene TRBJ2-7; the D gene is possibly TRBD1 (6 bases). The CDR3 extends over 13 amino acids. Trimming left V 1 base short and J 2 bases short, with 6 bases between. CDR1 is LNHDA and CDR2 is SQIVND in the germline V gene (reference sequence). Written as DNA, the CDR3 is TGTGCCAGTAGTATAGGACAGGCCTACGAGCAGTACTTC. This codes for CASSIGQAYEQYF.

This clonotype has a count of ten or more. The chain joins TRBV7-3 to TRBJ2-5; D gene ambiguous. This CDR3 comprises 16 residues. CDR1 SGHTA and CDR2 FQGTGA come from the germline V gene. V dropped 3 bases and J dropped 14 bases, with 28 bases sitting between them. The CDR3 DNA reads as TGTGCCAGCAGCTTTTTCAGTCACATCTTCGGCCTTTTTTGTTACTTC. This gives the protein CASSFFSHIFGLFCYF.

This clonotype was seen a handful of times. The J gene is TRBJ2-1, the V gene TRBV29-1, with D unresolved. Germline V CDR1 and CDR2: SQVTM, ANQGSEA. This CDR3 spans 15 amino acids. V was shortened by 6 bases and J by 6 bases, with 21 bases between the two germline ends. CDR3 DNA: TGCAGCGTCTCTACGCCGCTCTACGGGTCCAATGAGCAGTTCTTC. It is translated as CSVSTPLYGSNEQFF.

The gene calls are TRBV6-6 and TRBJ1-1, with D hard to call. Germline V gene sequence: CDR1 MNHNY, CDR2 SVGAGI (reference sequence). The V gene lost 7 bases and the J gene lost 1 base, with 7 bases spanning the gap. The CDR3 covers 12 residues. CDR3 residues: CASKLQNTEAFF. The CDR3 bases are TGTGCCAGCAAATTGCAGAACACTGAAGCTTTCTTT.

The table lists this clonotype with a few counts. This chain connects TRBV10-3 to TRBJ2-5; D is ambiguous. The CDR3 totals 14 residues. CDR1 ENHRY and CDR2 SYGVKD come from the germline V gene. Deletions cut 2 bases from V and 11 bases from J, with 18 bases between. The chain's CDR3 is CAISERKWDKEQYF. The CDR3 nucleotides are TGTGCCATCAGTGAGCGGAAGTGGGATAAAGAGCAGTACTTC.

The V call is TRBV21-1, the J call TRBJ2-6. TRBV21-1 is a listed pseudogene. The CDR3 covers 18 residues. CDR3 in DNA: TGTGCCAGCAGCATTCGACGGCTATTCAATCCAGGGGCCAACGTCCTGACTTTC. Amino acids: CASSIRRLFNPGANVLTF.

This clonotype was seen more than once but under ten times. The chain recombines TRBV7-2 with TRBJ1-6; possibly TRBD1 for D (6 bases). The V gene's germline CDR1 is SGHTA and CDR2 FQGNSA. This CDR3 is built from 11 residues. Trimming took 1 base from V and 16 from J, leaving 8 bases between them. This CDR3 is CASSLVQGLHF. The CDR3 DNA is TGTGCCAGCAGCTTAGTTCAGGGGCTCCACTTT.

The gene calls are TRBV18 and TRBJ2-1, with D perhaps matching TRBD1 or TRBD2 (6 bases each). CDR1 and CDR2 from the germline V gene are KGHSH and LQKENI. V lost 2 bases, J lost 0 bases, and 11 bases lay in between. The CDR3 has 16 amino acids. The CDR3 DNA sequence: TGTGCCAGCTCACCAAGGGGGGTCCCCTCCTACAATGAGCAGTTCTTC. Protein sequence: CASSPRGVPSYNEQFF.

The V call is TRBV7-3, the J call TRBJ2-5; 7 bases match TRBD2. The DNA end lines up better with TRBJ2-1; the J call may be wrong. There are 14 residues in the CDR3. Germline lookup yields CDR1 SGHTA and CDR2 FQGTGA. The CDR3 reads CASSGAGEYNEQFF. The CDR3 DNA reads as TGTGCCAGCAGTGGGGCGGGGGAGTACAATGAGCAGTTCTTC.

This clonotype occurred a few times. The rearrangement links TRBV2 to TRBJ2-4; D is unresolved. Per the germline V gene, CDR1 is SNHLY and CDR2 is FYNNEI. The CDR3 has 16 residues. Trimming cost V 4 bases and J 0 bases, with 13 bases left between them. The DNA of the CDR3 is TGTGCCAGCAGTGCCCCGACACCGCTAGCCAAAAACATTCAGTACTTC. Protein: CASSAPTPLAKNIQYF.

The DNA of the CDR3 is TGTGCCAGCAGCTTAGATCCGTACCAAGAGACCCAGTACTTC. It translates to CASSLDPYQETQYF. This chain connects TRBV7-2 to TRBJ2-5; D not certain. The CDR3 covers 14 residues. CDR1 and CDR2 from the germline V gene are SGHTA and FQGNSA. V was cut by 1 base and J by 0 bases, with 6 bases left in between.

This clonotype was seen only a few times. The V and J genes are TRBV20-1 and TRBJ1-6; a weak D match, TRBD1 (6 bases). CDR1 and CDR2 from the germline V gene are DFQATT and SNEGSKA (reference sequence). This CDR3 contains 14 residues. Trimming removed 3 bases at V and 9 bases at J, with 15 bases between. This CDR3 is CSASPSGGVSPLHF. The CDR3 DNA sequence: TGCAGTGCTAGCCCTAGCGGGGGCGTTTCACCCCTCCACTTT.

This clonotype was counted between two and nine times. The CDR3 nucleotides are TGTGCCAGCAGCCAACCCAAACTAGCGGGAGTAGGTGGAGAGACCCAGTACTTC. Protein: CASSQPKLAGVGGETQYF. The chain has TRBV3-1 and TRBJ2-5; 11 bases agree with TRBD2. The germline V gene encodes CDR1 LGHDT and CDR2 YNNKEL (reference sequence). J lost 4 bases, V lost 2 bases, and 12 bases had no gene match. The CDR3 contains 18 residues.

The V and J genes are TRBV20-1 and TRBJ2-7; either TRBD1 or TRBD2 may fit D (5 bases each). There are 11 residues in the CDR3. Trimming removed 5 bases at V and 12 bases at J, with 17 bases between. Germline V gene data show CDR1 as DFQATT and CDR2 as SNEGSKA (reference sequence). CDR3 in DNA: TGCAGTGCTGGCTGGGACCCCTTAACGTACTTC. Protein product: CSAGWDPLTYF.

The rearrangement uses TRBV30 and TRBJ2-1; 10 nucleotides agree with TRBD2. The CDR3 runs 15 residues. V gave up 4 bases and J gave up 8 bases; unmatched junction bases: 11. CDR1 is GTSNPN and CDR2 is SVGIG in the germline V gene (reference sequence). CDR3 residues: CAWTLGAGGVYEQFF. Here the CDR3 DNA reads TGTGCCTGGACTCTTGGAGCGGGGGGGGTCTATGAGCAGTTCTTC.

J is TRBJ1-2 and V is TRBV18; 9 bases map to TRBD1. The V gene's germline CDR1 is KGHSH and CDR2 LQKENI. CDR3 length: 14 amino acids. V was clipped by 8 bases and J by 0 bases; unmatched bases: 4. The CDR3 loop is CASRRDRANYGYTF. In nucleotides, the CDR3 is TGTGCCAGCCGCCGGGACAGGGCTAACTATGGCTACACCTTC.

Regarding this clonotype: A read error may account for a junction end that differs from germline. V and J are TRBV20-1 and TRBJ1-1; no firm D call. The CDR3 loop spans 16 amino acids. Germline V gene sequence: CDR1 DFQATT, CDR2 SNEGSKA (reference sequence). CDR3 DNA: TGCAGTGCGGATGCCAGCCTAACCACGGGGTTTTTGAGGACCCCTTTT. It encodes CSADASLTTGFLRTPF.

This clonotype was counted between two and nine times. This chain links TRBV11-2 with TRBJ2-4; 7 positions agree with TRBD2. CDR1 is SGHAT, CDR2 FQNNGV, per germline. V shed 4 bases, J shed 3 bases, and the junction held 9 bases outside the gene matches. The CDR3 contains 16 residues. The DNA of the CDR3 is TGTGCCAGCAGCTCCCTTGTTTGGGGGGGCAAAAACATTCAGTACTTC. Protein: CASSSLVWGGKNIQYF.